This TCR beta chain was captured by sequencing in a study of response to subunit inactivated influenza vaccine. Whole-study results and caveats: T cells newly recruited by each seasonal influenza vaccination are few, the authors suggested.

TCRdb re-called the RT-PCR reads through MiXCR, storing one row per CDR3 protein. The table includes fewer than 650,000 distinct CDR3 sequences, roughly 13% detected once. Germline V CDR1 and CDR2: SQVTM, ANQGSEA. CDR3 size: 12 residues. Between the trimmed V and J ends, which lost 5 bases and 5 bases, there was a span of 13 bases. This clonotype appeared a few times. Its antigen is unknown. The sequence came from a man between 50 and 59 years old who received an inactivated influenza vaccine. This chain uses TRBV29-1 with TRBJ2-7, with D possibly called TRBD1 or TRBD2 (5 bases each). Sequenced here: PBMCs from blood, sampled more than 35 days after vaccination. The CDR3 spells CSVSKGTHEQYF. For the CDR3, the DNA is TGCAGCGTTAGTAAAGGGACCCACGAGCAGTACTTC.